The sequence of this T cell receptor beta chain was determined in a study of cytomegalovirus exposure and HLA in healthy donors (dated by TCRdb to 2017 to 2019). Background for the entire study: In an earlier analysis of about 560 of the donors, 276 Gb of sequence data and 117 million unique TCR beta sequences from about 180 million T cells were reported. High-throughput TCR immunosequencing, statistical association of individual TCRs with disease status, and machine learning were combined to predict cytomegalovirus infection status. Genome-wide SNP genotypes for about 60% of the roughly 700 donors were used in a later genetic analysis, which treated that subset as a discovery cohort. Every discovery cohort repertoire had been produced on one sequencing platform. A few DR-DQ haplotypes were treated as single units for association and clustering because of strong linkage in the cohort. The study used immunosequencing to profile the T cell repertoires of 666 subjects and linked those repertoires to cytomegalovirus serostatus. Donor age, sex, ethnicity and CMV serostatus were compiled alongside the repertoire data. Both class I and class II loci were covered by HLA typing, at four-digit resolution. Along with the approximately 600-subject first cohort, a separate validation cohort of over a hundred different subjects was used. Among roughly 400 genotyped donors of the cohort, an average of approximately 230,000 unique TCR beta nucleotide sequences were sequenced per donor, roughly a sixth of them non-productive. In the later analysis, no new phenotypic data were used to find candidate immune exposures; instead, reliance was placed on TCR beta sequences and their occurrence across donors. An earlier analysis of 587 of the donors used high-throughput TCR beta sequencing to judge whether each TCR beta V gene segment behaved as functional or pseudogenic. The study was designed to test whether signatures of past pathogen exposure could be identified by cataloging public T cell receptors. An early release covering 550 to 700 HLA-typed donors comprised about 300 gigabases of sequencing data and 85 million or so unique TCR sequences. Typing coverage differed by locus: A, B, C, DRB1 and DQB1 were typed in roughly 620-640 donors, DQA1 in about 560, DPA1 in some 610, and DPB1 in approximately 450. A later analysis re-examined previously published TCR beta repertoires from 600 to 700 donors and added high-resolution HLA genotyping to investigate patterns of TCR occurrence. Of the 398 genotyped donors, approximately 82% fell in the genetic ancestry cluster associated with self-reported Caucasian donors. On the study overall, not on this receptor specifically: In a later analysis, several top co-occurrence clusters were reported to appear linked to parvovirus B19, influenza, CMV and Epstein-Barr virus. In the study, about 150 TCR beta chains were listed as associated with cytomegalovirus. In a later analysis, TCR association rates were found to vary across HLA loci, with the most associated TCRs seen for DRB1 alleles and the fewest for HLA-C alleles. Linkage disequilibrium might explain the correlated functional status among segregating V segments, but an unknown experimental factor could not be ruled out. According to a later genetic analysis, donors in an Asian-associated ancestry cluster had fewer N-insertions in productive TCRs than the roughly 700-donor mean. Because counts were too low, under 20 rarely observed V segments, including chromosome 9 orphons, were left out of the earlier analysis of several hundred of the donors. A later analysis found that HLA-associated TCR beta chains were more clonally expanded and had lower generation probabilities than equally common non-associated chains. Immune exposure information for the cohort was limited to CMV serostatus. Because some donors lacked HLA typing at each locus, the association tests relied only on the typed subset. This cohort had only TCR beta chains sequenced, and the lack of alpha or paired-chain data limited which features could be detected. Broadly in line with IMGT annotations, most TCR beta V segments showed up in productive rearrangements about 87% or about 30% of the time in an earlier analysis of around 600 of the donors. In both the original and validation cohorts, the classifier was reported to diagnose cytomegalovirus status with high specificity and sensitivity. Assigning TCR associations to individual alleles was difficult when HLA alleles, especially DR and DQ, strongly co-occurred. In a later analysis, most CMV-associated TCR beta chains were found to appear HLA-restricted, with HLA associations seemingly driven largely by CMV exposure. It was suggested by the authors that the approach could potentially be generalized to other disease states and immunological phenotypes. The 87-base-pair reads could not distinguish some IMGT-functional V segments, including TRBV6-2 and TRBV6-3, so those segments were excluded. A further reported finding was that TCR beta sequences accurately predicted the HLA-A and HLA-B alleles for most subjects in the first cohort. An association between a missense DCLRE1C variant and V-gene and J-gene trimming of TCR beta chains was found in a later genetic analysis and replicated in an independent cohort. Presence/absence analyses assumed roughly uniform sequencing depth across donors, an assumption that may not hold. In a later analysis, around 17,000 TCR beta sequences were associated with specific HLA alleles at a false discovery rate of 0.05. In vitro tests confirmed that a few of the cytomegalovirus-associated TCR beta chains recognize cytomegalovirus antigens. A cluster of highly shared sequence variants was judged likely to be a technical artifact of the sequencing pipeline. Most TCR sequences were observed very rarely across donors, whereas some public TCRs were present in many individuals.

At the junction V is shortened by 6 bases and J by 7 bases; bases outside the gene matches: 4. The CDR3 measures 13 amino acids from cysteine to phenylalanine. Only the CDR3 DNA stays, 39 bases, in frame from base 1. CDR1 and CDR2, looked up from the germline V gene (reference sequence), are MNHEY and SMNVEV. Regarding this clone: The antigen it binds to is not known. No much larger clonotype is one base removed from it; base qualities were not supplied.

Libraries came from the immunoSEQ multiplex PCR assay. A mixture of 60 forward primers for TCR Vbeta segments and 13 reverse primers for TCR Jbeta segments was used in the multiplex PCR. The CDR3 region of rearranged TCR beta genes was amplified from genomic DNA with a multiplex PCR assay. On the Illumina HiSeq System, the amplified TCR beta libraries were sequenced as 87-base-pair reads. Per the authors' processing: A later analysis tallied 80 million to 95 million unique TCR beta chains across the approximately 670 repertoires, and about 12 million of those chains were shared by two or more donors. To remove PCR and sequencing errors, raw reads were error-corrected and collapsed into unique sequences using a nearest-neighbor algorithm that merged closely related sequences. To assign V, D and J gene segments, CDR3 sequences were aligned to IMGT reference sequences. Each retained sequence needed at least a six-nucleotide match to both a V gene segment and a J gene segment. A rearrangement was called productive if the CDR3 had no stop codons and remained in frame with V and J, and every other rearrangement was called non-productive. Following IMGT convention, CDR3 was defined as the stretch from the second conserved V-encoded cysteine up to the conserved J-encoded phenylalanine. In an earlier analysis of 500 to 650 of the donors, sequences lacking an unambiguous match to a single V gene segment were excluded. In an earlier analysis of more than 500 of the donors, a V segment was called functional when productive rearrangements were above 56.7%, and segregating when the standard deviation between donors exceeded 5%. A statistical classification framework was built to diagnose cytomegalovirus status from the catalog of TCR beta chain sequences. In a later analysis, TCR nucleotide sequences were compared against IMGT/GENE-DB human TR gene sequences so that V and J genes could be assigned. Using the TCRdist pipeline, a later analysis assigned CDR3 sequences along with most-parsimonious VDJ recombination scenarios. A later analysis defined each TCR beta chain by its CDR3 amino acid sequence plus V-gene family, and excluded reads lacking a unique V-gene family. As a way to deal with suspected cross-contamination and a sequencing artifact, a later analysis dropped under 600 nucleotide sequences that were highly shared and had low generation probability. In a later analysis, a clonal expansion index for each public chain was calculated from normalized within-repertoire ranks of inferred template counts. A later analysis computed generation probabilities with a VDJ recombination model fitted to out-of-frame rearrangements, and checked the results against IGoR. A later analysis scored TCR-TCR, TCR-HLA and TCR-CMV co-occurrence with hypergeometric tests, applying a repertoire-size bias correction to TCR pairs. False discovery rates were estimated in a later analysis by permuting HLA or CMV assignments 20 times. In a later analysis, co-occurring TCRs were grouped with DBSCAN, and TCRdist sequence similarity was added when clustering was performed within HLA-allele-positive subsets. For co-occurrence clustering, repertoires with fewer than 30,000 or more than 120,000 public chains were excluded, along with four to six repertoires with anomalous nucleotide sharing. This is the immuneACCESS table as TCRdb keeps it, with only in-frame sequences that have V and J called. A part of the clones is gone; compared with another copy, unresolved V genes explain less than half, and the rest is unexplained. The DNA was the basis for D and trimming; V, J and clone size are from that table. This sample is represented by over 200,000 clones; 85% to 90% of them were singletons. Of the sample, about 1% is held by the ten largest clones.

In total, approximately 700 healthy bone marrow donors made up the cohort. Cohort members were all nominally healthy when sampled, although unrecorded immune exposures were likely present. The donor was CMV seronegative and belonged to the group of 352 seronegative cohort members. Every donor gave a peripheral blood sample, and the peripheral blood mononuclear cells from that sample were used for TCR beta sequencing. The Qiagen DNeasy Blood Extraction Kit was used to extract genomic DNA from the blood cell samples. The sequence came from a woman aged 18-30 years in good health and CMV-seronegative. Sequencing input: PBMCs. The sequence links TRBV27 to TRBJ1-5; TRBD1 fits 9 bases in the junction. The CDR3 protein is CASRGQGKQPQHF. The sequence in DNA is TGTGCCAGCAGAGGACAGGGGAAGCAGCCCCAGCATTTT.